This T cell receptor (beta chain) was sequenced for a study of CD8 T cells in Susac syndrome. General study results and limits: The study recognized that its TCR sequencing and HLA analysis covered a relatively small number of individuals.

An input of roughly 0.45 to 1 ug of RNA was subjected to reverse transcription using random hexamers. Across 54 Vbeta and 13 Jbeta, TCR beta CDR3 was amplified with immunoSEQ multiplex PCR. MiXCR was run by TCRdb on the immunoSEQ multiplex PCR reads, yielding one entry per CDR3 protein. The table has 150,000 to 200,000 distinct CDR3 sequences, roughly 94% seen once. Germline V gene sequence: CDR1 DFQATT, CDR2 SNEGSKA (reference sequence). This CDR3 spans 11 amino acids. With respect to this clonotype: The antigen is undetermined.

The study sequenced TCR beta in blood CD8+ and CD4+ T cells. The individuals used as controls were healthy donors who had been matched for both age and sex. The V and J genes are TRBV20-1 and TRBJ2-7; D is unresolved. This TCR was sampled from a human donor in good health. Input material: CD4+ T cells from PBMCs. CDR3 DNA: TGCAGCGCACAGCCCCTTCGCGAGCAGTACTTC. Its translation: CSAQPLREQYF.